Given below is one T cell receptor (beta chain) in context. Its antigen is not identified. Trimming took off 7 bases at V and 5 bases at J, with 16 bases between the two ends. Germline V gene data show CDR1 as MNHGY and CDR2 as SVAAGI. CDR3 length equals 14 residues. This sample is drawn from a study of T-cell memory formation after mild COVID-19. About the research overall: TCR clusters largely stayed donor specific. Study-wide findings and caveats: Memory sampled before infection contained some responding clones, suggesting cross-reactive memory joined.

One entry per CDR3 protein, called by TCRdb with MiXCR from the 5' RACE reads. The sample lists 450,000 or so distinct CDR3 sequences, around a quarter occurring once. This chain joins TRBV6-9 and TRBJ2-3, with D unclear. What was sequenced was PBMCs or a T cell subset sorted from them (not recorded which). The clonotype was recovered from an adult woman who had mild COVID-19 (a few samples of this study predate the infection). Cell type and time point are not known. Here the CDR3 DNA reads TGTGCCAGCATAAAAAGGGCGGCACAAGATACGCAGTATTTT. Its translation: CASIKRAAQDTQYF.